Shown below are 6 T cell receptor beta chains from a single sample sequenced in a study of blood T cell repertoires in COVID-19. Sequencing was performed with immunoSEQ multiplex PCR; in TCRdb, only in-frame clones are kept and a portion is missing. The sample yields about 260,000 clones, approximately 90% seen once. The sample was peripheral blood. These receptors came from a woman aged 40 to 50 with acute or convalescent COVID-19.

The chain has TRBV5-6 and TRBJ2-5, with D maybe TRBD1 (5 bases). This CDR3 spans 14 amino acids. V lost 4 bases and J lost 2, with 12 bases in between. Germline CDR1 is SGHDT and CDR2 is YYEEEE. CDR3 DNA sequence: TGTGCCAGCAGCACCGACAGAGATCAAGAGACCCAGTACTTC. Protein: CASSTDRDQETQYF.

CDR3 sequence reads: CASSHLAGESYNEQFF. CDR3 coding DNA: TGCGCCAGCAGCCACTTAGCGGGGGAATCCTACAATGAGCAGTTCTTC. The V call is TRBV4-1, the J call TRBJ2-1; TRBD2 matches at 9 bases. V trimming: 3 bases; J trimming: 1 base; junction bases outside the gene matches: 4. CDR1 is MGHRA, CDR2 YSYEKL, per germline. The CDR3 length is 16 residues.

CDR3 sequence reads: CASSVADRRSDTQYF. The CDR3 coding sequence is TGTGCCAGCAGCGTTGCGGACAGGAGATCTGATACGCAGTATTTT. V gene TRBV9 combines with J gene TRBJ2-3; 7 nucleotides agree with TRBD1. V gave up 2 bases and J gave up 6 bases; unmatched junction bases: 9. Per the germline V gene, CDR1 is SGDLS and CDR2 is YYNGEE. This CDR3 has 15 residues.

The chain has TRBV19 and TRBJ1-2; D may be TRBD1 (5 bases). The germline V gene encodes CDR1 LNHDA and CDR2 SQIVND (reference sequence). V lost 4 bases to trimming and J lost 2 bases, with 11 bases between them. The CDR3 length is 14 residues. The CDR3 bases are TGTGCCAGTAGTAGGGACTTAGGGAACTATGGCTACACCTTC. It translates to CASSRDLGNYGYTF.

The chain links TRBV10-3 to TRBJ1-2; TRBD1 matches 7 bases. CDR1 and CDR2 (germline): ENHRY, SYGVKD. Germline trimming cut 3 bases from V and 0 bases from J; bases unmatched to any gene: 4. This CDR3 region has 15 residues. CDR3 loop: CAISDDRVTNYGYTF. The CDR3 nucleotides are TGTGCCATCAGTGACGACAGGGTCACTAACTATGGCTACACCTTC.

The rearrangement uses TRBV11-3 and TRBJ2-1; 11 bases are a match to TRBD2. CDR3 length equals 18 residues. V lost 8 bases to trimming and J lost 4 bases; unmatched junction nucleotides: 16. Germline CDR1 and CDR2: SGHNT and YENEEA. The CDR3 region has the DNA TGTGCCAGCGGAGAGGGGAAGTCTAGCGGGGGGTCTTACAATGAGCAGTTCTTC. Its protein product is CASGEGKSSGGSYNEQFF.